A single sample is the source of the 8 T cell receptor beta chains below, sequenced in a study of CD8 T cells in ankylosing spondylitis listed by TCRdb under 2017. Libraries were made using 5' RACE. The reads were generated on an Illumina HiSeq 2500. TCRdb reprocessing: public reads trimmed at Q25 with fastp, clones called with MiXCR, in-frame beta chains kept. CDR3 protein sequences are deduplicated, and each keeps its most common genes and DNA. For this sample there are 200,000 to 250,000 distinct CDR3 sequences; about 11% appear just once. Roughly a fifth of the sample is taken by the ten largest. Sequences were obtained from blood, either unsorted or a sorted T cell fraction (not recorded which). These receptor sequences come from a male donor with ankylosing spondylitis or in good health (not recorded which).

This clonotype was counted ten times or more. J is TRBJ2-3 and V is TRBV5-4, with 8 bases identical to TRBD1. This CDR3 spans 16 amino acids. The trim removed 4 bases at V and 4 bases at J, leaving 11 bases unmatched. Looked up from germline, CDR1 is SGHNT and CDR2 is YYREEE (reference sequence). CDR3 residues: CASSLLQGAISDTQYF. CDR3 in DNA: TGTGCCAGCAGCCTTTTGCAGGGGGCCATTTCAGATACGCAGTATTTT.

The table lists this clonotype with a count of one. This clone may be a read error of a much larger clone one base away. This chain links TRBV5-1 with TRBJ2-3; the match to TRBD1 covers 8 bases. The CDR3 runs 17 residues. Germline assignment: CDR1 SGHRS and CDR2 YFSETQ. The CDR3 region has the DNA TGCGCCAGCAGCTTGGTCCCCCGGCAGGGGGCGGGAAATACGCTGTATTTT. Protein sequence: CASSLVPRQGAGNTLYF.

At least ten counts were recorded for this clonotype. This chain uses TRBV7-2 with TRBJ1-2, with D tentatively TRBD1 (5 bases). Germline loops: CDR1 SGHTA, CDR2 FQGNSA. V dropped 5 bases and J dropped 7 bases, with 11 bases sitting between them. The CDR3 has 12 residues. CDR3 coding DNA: TGTGCCAGCAGCGTCAGGGTATCTGGCTACACCTTC. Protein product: CASSVRVSGYTF.

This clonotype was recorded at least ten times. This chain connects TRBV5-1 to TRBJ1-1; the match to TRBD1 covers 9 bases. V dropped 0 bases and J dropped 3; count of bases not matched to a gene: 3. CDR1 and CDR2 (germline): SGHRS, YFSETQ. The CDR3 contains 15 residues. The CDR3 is CASSLGRQGDTEAFF. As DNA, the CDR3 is TGCGCCAGCAGCTTGGGGAGACAGGGGGACACTGAAGCTTTCTTT.

The CDR3 loop reads CASSTDRGDSPLHF. The CDR3 coding sequence is TGTGCCAGTAGTACCGACAGGGGGGATTCACCCCTCCACTTT. This chain joins TRBV19 and TRBJ1-6; TRBD1 matches 9 bases. The CDR3 covers 14 residues. Germline CDR1 and CDR2: LNHDA and SQIVND (reference sequence). The V gene end was trimmed by 4 bases and the J gene end by 8 bases; junction bases not matched to a gene: 3.

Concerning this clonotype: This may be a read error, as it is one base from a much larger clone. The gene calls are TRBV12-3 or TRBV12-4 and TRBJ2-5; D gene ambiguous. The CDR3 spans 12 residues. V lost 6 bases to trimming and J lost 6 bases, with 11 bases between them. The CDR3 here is CASSYGAQTQYF. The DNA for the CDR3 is TGTGCCAGCAGCTACGGCGCGCAGACCCAGTACTTC.

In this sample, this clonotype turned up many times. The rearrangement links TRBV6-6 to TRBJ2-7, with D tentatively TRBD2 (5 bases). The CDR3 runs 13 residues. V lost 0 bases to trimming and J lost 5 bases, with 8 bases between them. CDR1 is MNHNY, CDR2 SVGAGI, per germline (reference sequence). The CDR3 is CASSYSTGNEQYF. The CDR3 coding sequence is TGTGCCAGCAGTTACTCGACGGGGAACGAGCAGTACTTC.

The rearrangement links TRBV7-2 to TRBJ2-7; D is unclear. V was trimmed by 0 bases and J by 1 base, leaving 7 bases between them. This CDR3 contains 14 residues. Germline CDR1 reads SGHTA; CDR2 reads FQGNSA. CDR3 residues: CASSLATFSYEQYF. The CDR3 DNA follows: TGTGCCAGCAGCTTAGCGACCTTTTCCTACGAGCAGTACTTC.